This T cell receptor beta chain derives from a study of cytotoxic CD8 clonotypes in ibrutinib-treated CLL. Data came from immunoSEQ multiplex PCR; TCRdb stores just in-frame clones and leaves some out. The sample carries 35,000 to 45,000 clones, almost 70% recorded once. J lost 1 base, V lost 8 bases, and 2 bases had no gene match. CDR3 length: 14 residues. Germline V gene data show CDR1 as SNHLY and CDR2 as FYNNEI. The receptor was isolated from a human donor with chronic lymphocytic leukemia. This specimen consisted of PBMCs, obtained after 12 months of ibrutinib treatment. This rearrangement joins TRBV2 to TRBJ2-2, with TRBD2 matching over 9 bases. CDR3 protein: CASGGRGNTGELFF. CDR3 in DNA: TGTGCCAGCGGCGGGAGGGGGAACACCGGGGAGCTGTTTTTT.